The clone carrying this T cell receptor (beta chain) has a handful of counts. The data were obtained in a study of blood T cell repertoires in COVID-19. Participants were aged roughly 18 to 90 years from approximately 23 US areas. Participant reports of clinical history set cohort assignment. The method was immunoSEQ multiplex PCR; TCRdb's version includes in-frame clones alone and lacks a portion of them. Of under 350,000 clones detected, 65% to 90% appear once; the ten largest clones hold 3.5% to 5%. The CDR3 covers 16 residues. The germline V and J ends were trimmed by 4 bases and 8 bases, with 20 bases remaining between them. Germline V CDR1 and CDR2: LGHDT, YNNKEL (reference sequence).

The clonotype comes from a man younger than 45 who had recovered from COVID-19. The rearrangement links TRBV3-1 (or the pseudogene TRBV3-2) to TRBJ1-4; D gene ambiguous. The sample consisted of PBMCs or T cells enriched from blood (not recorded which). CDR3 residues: CASSPRVGPQREKLFF. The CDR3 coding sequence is TGTGCCAGCAGCCCGAGGGTCGGCCCTCAGAGGGAAAAACTGTTTTTT.